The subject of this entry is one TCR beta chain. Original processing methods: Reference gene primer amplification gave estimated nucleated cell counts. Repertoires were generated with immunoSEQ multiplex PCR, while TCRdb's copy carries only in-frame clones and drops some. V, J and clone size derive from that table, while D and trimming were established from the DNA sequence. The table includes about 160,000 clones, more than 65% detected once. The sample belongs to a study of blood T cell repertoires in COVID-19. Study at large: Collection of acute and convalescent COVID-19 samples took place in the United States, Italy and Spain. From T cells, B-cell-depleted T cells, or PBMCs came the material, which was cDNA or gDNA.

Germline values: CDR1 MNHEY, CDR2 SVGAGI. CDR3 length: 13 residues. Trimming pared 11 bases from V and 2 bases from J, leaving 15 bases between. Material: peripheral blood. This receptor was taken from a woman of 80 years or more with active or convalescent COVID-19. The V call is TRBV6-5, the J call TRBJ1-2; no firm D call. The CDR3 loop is CASLKAGNYGYTF. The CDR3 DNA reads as TGTGCCTCTCTAAAGGCGGGAAACTATGGCTACACCTTC.